The rows below give T cell receptor beta chains drawn from one sample of a study of blood T cell repertoires in COVID-19. Data came from immunoSEQ multiplex PCR; TCRdb stores just in-frame clones and leaves some out. The sample shows over 150,000 clones, approximately 80% of them seen only once. The sequencing sample was made of peripheral blood. These TCRs come from a woman in her sixties or seventies with acute or convalescent COVID-19. Each CDR3 is given with its conserved first and last residue. Each record gives: CDR3 length, V gene, clone size, D gene, J gene, CDR3 protein, CDR3 DNA. D genes are given only for firm matches. Size tells how often a clone was seen (once, few, many) or the class of an expanded clone, and some rows leave it out.

CDR3 length: 13; V gene: TRBV2; clone size: -; D gene: TRBD1; J gene: TRBJ1-1; CDR3 protein: CASPGTVNTEAFF; CDR3 DNA: TGTGCCAGCCCCGGGACAGTAAACACTGAAGCTTTCTTT
CDR3 length: 14; V gene: TRBV7-9; clone size: -; D gene: -; J gene: TRBJ1-5; CDR3 protein: CASPSREGNQPQHF; CDR3 DNA: TGTGCCAGCCCCTCCCGGGAGGGCAATCAGCCCCAGCATTTT
CDR3 length: 13; V gene: TRBV19; clone size: -; D gene: TRBD1; J gene: TRBJ1-4; CDR3 protein: CASRGTPNEKLFF; CDR3 DNA: TGTGCCAGCAGGGGGACGCCTAATGAAAAACTGTTTTTT
CDR3 length: 16; V gene: TRBV6-5; clone size: -; D gene: -; J gene: TRBJ2-2; CDR3 protein: CASSYSIGGGTGELFF; CDR3 DNA: TGTGCCAGCAGTTACTCGATCGGGGGTGGAACCGGGGAGCTGTTTTTT
CDR3 length: 16; V gene: TRBV19; clone size: -; D gene: TRBD2; J gene: TRBJ2-2; CDR3 protein: CASSRGLAGASLELFF; CDR3 DNA: TGTGCCAGTAGTCGAGGACTAGCGGGGGCCTCCCTGGAGCTGTTTTTT
CDR3 length: 13; V gene: TRBV5-8; clone size: -; D gene: -; J gene: TRBJ1-2; CDR3 protein: CASSFDRSYGYTF; CDR3 DNA: TGTGCCAGCAGCTTTGACAGGAGCTATGGCTACACCTTC
CDR3 length: 19; V gene: TRBV7-9; clone size: -; D gene: -; J gene: TRBJ1-3; CDR3 protein: CASSSLTRLFKSSGNTIYF; CDR3 DNA: TGTGCCAGCAGCTCCCTGACACGGCTTTTTAAAAGCTCTGGAAACACCATATATTTT
CDR3 length: 14; V gene: TRBV6-5; clone size: -; D gene: -; J gene: TRBJ2-3; CDR3 protein: CASSRTEITDTQYF; CDR3 DNA: TGTGCCAGCAGCCGCACAGAAATCACAGATACGCAGTATTTT
CDR3 length: 15; V gene: TRBV13; clone size: once; D gene: TRBD1; J gene: TRBJ1-4; CDR3 protein: CASSPPGQGDEKLFF; CDR3 DNA: TGTGCCAGCAGCCCCCCGGGACAGGGGGACGAAAAACTGTTTTTT
CDR3 length: 17; V gene: TRBV30; clone size: -; D gene: -; J gene: TRBJ1-3; CDR3 protein: CAWSQSRVSGAGNTIYF; CDR3 DNA: TGTGCCTGGAGTCAGAGCAGGGTTTCGGGAGCCGGAAACACCATATATTTT
CDR3 length: 12; V gene: TRBV7-9; clone size: -; D gene: -; J gene: TRBJ2-7; CDR3 protein: CASSLVPGTQYF; CDR3 DNA: TGTGCCAGCAGCTTAGTCCCCGGGACTCAGTACTTC
CDR3 length: 14; V gene: TRBV19; clone size: -; D gene: -; J gene: TRBJ1-1; CDR3 protein: CASSIGQGSKAAFF; CDR3 DNA: TGTGCCAGTAGTATAGGACAAGGGAGTAAGGCGGCTTTCTTT
CDR3 length: 13; V gene: TRBV15; clone size: -; D gene: -; J gene: TRBJ2-1; CDR3 protein: CATSRVKPDEQFF; CDR3 DNA: TGTGCCACCAGCAGAGTAAAACCGGATGAGCAGTTCTTC
CDR3 length: 15; V gene: TRBV30; clone size: -; D gene: -; J gene: TRBJ1-4; CDR3 protein: CAWGRRGGDYGKLFF; CDR3 DNA: TGTGCCTGGGGTCGACGCGGAGGGGATTACGGAAAACTGTTTTTT
CDR3 length: 17; V gene: TRBV27; clone size: once; D gene: -; J gene: TRBJ2-5; CDR3 protein: CASSLNPSLGGQETQYF; CDR3 DNA: TGTGCCAGCAGTTTAAACCCGTCTCTAGGGGGCCAAGAGACCCAGTACTTC
CDR3 length: 14; V gene: TRBV28; clone size: -; D gene: -; J gene: TRBJ1-1; CDR3 protein: CASSPFSPQVEAFF; CDR3 DNA: TGTGCCAGCAGTCCATTCTCACCACAGGTTGAAGCTTTCTTT
CDR3 length: 16; V gene: TRBV15; clone size: -; D gene: TRBD1; J gene: TRBJ1-5; CDR3 protein: CATSAEADRMGQPQHF; CDR3 DNA: TGTGCCACCAGCGCCGAGGCGGACAGGATGGGTCAGCCCCAGCATTTT
CDR3 length: 18; V gene: TRBV4-2; clone size: few; D gene: TRBD2; J gene: TRBJ2-3; CDR3 protein: CASSQDQGLAGPTDTQYF; CDR3 DNA: TGTGCCAGCAGCCAAGATCAGGGACTAGCGGGGCCCACAGATACGCAGTATTTT
CDR3 length: 17; V gene: TRBV3-1/TRBV3-2; clone size: -; D gene: -; J gene: TRBJ1-1; CDR3 protein: CASSQGLGKGENTEAFF; CDR3 DNA: TGTGCCAGCAGCCAAGGCCTCGGGAAGGGTGAGAACACTGAAGCTTTCTTT
CDR3 length: 17; V gene: TRBV6-1; clone size: -; D gene: TRBD1; J gene: TRBJ2-7; CDR3 protein: CASSGLNRGGSSYEQYF; CDR3 DNA: TGTGCCAGCAGTGGCTTAAACAGGGGCGGTAGCTCCTACGAGCAGTACTTC
CDR3 length: 12; V gene: TRBV18; clone size: -; D gene: -; J gene: TRBJ2-7; CDR3 protein: CASSPHSYEQYF; CDR3 DNA: TGTGCCAGCTCACCTCACTCCTACGAGCAGTACTTC
CDR3 length: 13; V gene: TRBV18; clone size: few; D gene: -; J gene: TRBJ1-5; CDR3 protein: CASSPGGDQPQHF; CDR3 DNA: TGTGCCAGCTCACCAGGGGGGGATCAGCCCCAGCATTTT
CDR3 length: 11; V gene: TRBV6-5; clone size: -; D gene: TRBD1; J gene: TRBJ1-2; CDR3 protein: CASRDSYGYTF; CDR3 DNA: TGTGCCAGCCGGGACAGCTATGGCTACACCTTC
CDR3 length: 14; V gene: TRBV2; clone size: -; D gene: TRBD1; J gene: TRBJ1-1; CDR3 protein: CASSTSGGWTEAFF; CDR3 DNA: TGTGCCAGCAGTACTTCAGGGGGCTGGACTGAAGCTTTCTTT
CDR3 length: 16; V gene: TRBV18; clone size: few; D gene: TRBD1; J gene: TRBJ2-4; CDR3 protein: CASSPRGQGIGNIQYF; CDR3 DNA: TGTGCCAGCTCACCACGGGGACAGGGTATCGGAAACATTCAGTACTTC
CDR3 length: 14; V gene: TRBV20-1; clone size: few; D gene: -; J gene: TRBJ1-6; CDR3 protein: CSAGGGLHNSPLHF; CDR3 DNA: TGCAGTGCTGGTGGAGGCCTACATAATTCACCCCTCCACTTT
CDR3 length: 16; V gene: TRBV5-1; clone size: -; D gene: TRBD1; J gene: TRBJ1-1; CDR3 protein: CASSQYRGTSRGEAFF; CDR3 DNA: TGCGCCAGCAGCCAATACAGGGGTACCAGCCGGGGTGAAGCTTTCTTT
CDR3 length: 15; V gene: TRBV7-9; clone size: -; D gene: -; J gene: TRBJ2-5; CDR3 protein: CASSLRLASQETQYF; CDR3 DNA: TGTGCCAGCAGCTTGAGGCTAGCGAGCCAAGAGACCCAGTACTTC
CDR3 length: 14; V gene: TRBV6-5; clone size: -; D gene: TRBD2; J gene: TRBJ2-1; CDR3 protein: CASRPGLYYNEQFF; CDR3 DNA: TGTGCCAGCAGGCCGGGACTATACTACAATGAGCAGTTCTTC
CDR3 length: 16; V gene: TRBV18; clone size: -; D gene: TRBD2; J gene: TRBJ2-7; CDR3 protein: CASSSRPTSGVNEQYF; CDR3 DNA: TGTGCCAGCTCCTCAAGACCGACTAGCGGGGTTAACGAGCAGTACTTC
CDR3 length: 13; V gene: TRBV5-1; clone size: -; D gene: TRBD1; J gene: TRBJ1-1; CDR3 protein: CASRDRQNTEAFF; CDR3 DNA: TGCGCCAGCAGGGACAGGCAAAACACTGAAGCTTTCTTT
CDR3 length: 14; V gene: TRBV6-5; clone size: -; D gene: -; J gene: TRBJ1-1; CDR3 protein: CASSSPGLNTEAFF; CDR3 DNA: TGTGCCAGCAGTTCCCCAGGGTTGAACACTGAAGCTTTCTTT
CDR3 length: 15; V gene: TRBV5-1; clone size: -; D gene: TRBD1; J gene: TRBJ1-2; CDR3 protein: CASSSGQGRDYGYTF; CDR3 DNA: TGCGCCAGCAGCTCTGGACAGGGCAGAGACTATGGCTACACCTTC
CDR3 length: 18; V gene: TRBV4-1; clone size: few; D gene: TRBD1; J gene: TRBJ2-4; CDR3 protein: CASSQDRGQGLAKNIQYF; CDR3 DNA: TGCGCCAGCAGCCAAGATAGGGGACAGGGCTTAGCCAAAAACATTCAGTACTTC
CDR3 length: 14; V gene: TRBV28; clone size: -; D gene: TRBD1; J gene: TRBJ2-2; CDR3 protein: CASSFSGQAGELFF; CDR3 DNA: TGTGCCAGCAGCTTCTCCGGACAGGCCGGGGAGCTGTTTTTT
CDR3 length: 13; V gene: TRBV10-3; clone size: -; D gene: -; J gene: TRBJ2-1; CDR3 protein: CAAMRDTYNEQFF; CDR3 DNA: TGTGCCGCCATGAGGGACACCTACAATGAGCAGTTCTTC
CDR3 length: 16; V gene: TRBV11-2; clone size: -; D gene: TRBD1; J gene: TRBJ1-1; CDR3 protein: CASSLTQGVSRAEAFF; CDR3 DNA: TGTGCCAGCAGCTTAACTCAGGGGGTATCACGGGCTGAAGCTTTCTTT